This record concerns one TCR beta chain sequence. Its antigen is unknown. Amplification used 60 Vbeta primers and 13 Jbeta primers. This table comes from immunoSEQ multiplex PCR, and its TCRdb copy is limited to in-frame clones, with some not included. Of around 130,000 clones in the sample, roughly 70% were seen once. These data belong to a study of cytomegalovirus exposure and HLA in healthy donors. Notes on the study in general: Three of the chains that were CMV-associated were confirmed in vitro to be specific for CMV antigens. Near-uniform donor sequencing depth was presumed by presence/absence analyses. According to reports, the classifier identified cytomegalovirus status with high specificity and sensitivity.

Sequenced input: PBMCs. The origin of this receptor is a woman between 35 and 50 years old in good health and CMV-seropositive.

The CDR3 here is CASSRDRDSTYEQYF. For the CDR3, the DNA is TGTGCCAGCAGTCGAGACAGGGATTCAACCTACGAGCAGTACTTC. The chain links TRBV6-5 to TRBJ2-5; the match to TRBD1 covers 7 bases. Near its end, the DNA agrees better with TRBJ2-7, so the J call may be wrong. CDR1 and CDR2 from the germline V gene are MNHEY and SVGAGI. CDR3 length: 15 amino acids.